The source of this T cell receptor beta chain is a study of identical twins. The CDR3 totals 13 residues. J gave up 7 bases and V 6 bases, and 6 bases lay outside the gene matches. TCRdb used MiXCR to reprocess the 5' RACE reads, holding one entry per CDR3 protein. The repertoire has 500,000 to 600,000 distinct CDR3 sequences, under 25% of them found once; the top ten carry approximately 0.95%. The data were also submitted as part of a second study, on T cells expressing NK-cell markers. From that study: The CD3+CD56-NKG2C+ fraction of a handful of donors was also led by these clonotypes.

The genes are TRBV12-3 or TRBV12-4 and TRBJ2-3; 8 bases fit TRBD2. The sample taken for sequencing was CD4+ T cells sorted from blood. The source of this sequence is a woman between 18 and 29 years old in good health. The CDR3 spells CASSLAGGYTQYF. The CDR3 DNA sequence: TGTGCCAGCAGCCTCGCGGGGGGCTATACGCAGTATTTT.